These 9 T cell receptor beta chains share one sample of origin, sequenced in a study of T-cell reconstitution after alpha-beta-depleted transplantation in children. The library targeted TCRbeta and was prepared with unique molecular identifiers. One entry per CDR3 protein results from TCRdb running MiXCR on the PCR reads. Of about 830,000 distinct CDR3 sequences in the sample, 16% were seen once. The material sequenced was PBMCs, mostly from graft donor cells, taken 360 days after TCRalphabeta/CD19-depleted stem cell transplant. These receptors were collected from a male patient younger than 18 who had a stem cell transplant for acute lymphoblastic leukemia, so the T cells may come from the graft donor.

This clonotype was seen only a few times. The genes are TRBV4-1 and TRBJ2-5, with TRBD1 matching over 8 bases. CDR1 is MGHRA, CDR2 YSYEKL, per germline. The trim removed 3 bases at V and 5 bases at J, leaving 8 bases unmatched. The length of the CDR3 is 15 residues. This CDR3 is CASSHLMTGVETQYF. CDR3 nucleotide sequence: TGCGCCAGCAGCCACCTGATGACAGGGGTGGAGACCCAGTACTTC.

The genes are TRBV3-1 and TRBJ2-3; 9 bases fit TRBD1. V lost 7 bases to trimming and J lost 4 bases; unmatched junction nucleotides: 6. The CDR3 contains 14 residues. The germline V gene encodes CDR1 LGHDT and CDR2 YNNKEL (reference sequence). CDR3 in DNA: TGTGCCAGCAAGGCCAACAGGGGGCCAGATACGCAGTATTTT. It translates to CASKANRGPDTQYF.

This clonotype was counted only a few times. The chain recombines TRBV7-9 with TRBJ2-7; tentatively, D is TRBD1 or TRBD2 (5 bases each). The V gene's germline CDR1 is SEHNR and CDR2 FQNEAQ (reference sequence). V was clipped by 7 bases and J by 7 bases, with 26 bases between them. This CDR3 has 16 residues. The CDR3 is CASTIAGDVGRQEQYF. The CDR3 DNA follows: TGTGCCAGCACCATCGCTGGGGACGTGGGACGTCAGGAGCAGTACTTC.

This clonotype was seen many times. The chain carries TRBV12-3 or TRBV12-4 and TRBJ1-1; tentative D call: TRBD1 (6 bases). V was pared by 7 bases and J by 5 bases, with 17 bases between. There are 14 residues in the CDR3. CDR3 DNA: TGTGCCAGCACCCGAACTACAGGGTATACTGAAGCTTTCTTT. It translates to CASTRTTGYTEAFF.

The CDR3 spells CASSQVTENQPQHF. The CDR3 bases are TGCGCCAGCAGCCAGGTAACGGAGAATCAGCCCCAGCATTTT. V and J are TRBV4-1 and TRBJ1-5; no clear D gene. Trimming stripped 3 bases from V and 4 bases from J, with 10 bases between. The germline CDR1 and CDR2 sequences are MGHRA and YSYEKL. The CDR3 consists of 14 residues.

This clonotype turned up a few times. This sequence joins TRBV20-1 and TRBJ1-2, with D perhaps TRBD1 (5 bases). The CDR3 spans 15 residues. Per germline, CDR1 DFQATT and CDR2 SNEGSKA (reference sequence). Trimming left V 1 base short and J 3 bases short, with 15 bases between. CDR3 protein: CSARVFGREDYGYTF. The CDR3 DNA is TGCAGTGCTAGAGTATTCGGCAGGGAAGACTATGGCTACACCTTC.

This clonotype was detected only a few times. The chain couples TRBV11-2 to TRBJ2-1; tentative D call: TRBD2 (5 bases). The germline V gene has CDR1 SGHAT and CDR2 FQNNGV. V was trimmed by 2 bases and J by 7 bases, leaving 15 bases between them. The CDR3 is 15 residues long. The CDR3 nucleotides read TGTGCCAGCAGCTTACTAGCCGGGGAGCGGAATGAGCAGTTCTTC. Protein sequence: CASSLLAGERNEQFF.

The chain joins TRBV7-3 to TRBJ2-1; TRBD2 matches at 10 bases. The V gene end was trimmed by 0 bases and the J gene end by 2 bases; junction bases not matched to a gene: 13. Germline assignment: CDR1 SGHTA and CDR2 FQGTGA. CDR3 length equals 20 residues. The CDR3 sequence: CASSLTSPSGSFYPYNEQFF. The CDR3 nucleotides read TGTGCCAGCAGCTTAACCTCTCCTAGCGGGAGCTTCTACCCCTACAATGAGCAGTTCTTC.

The J gene is TRBJ2-3, the V gene TRBV2; D might be TRBD2 (7 bases). CDR1 is SNHLY and CDR2 is FYNNEI in the germline V gene. This CDR3 spans 16 amino acids. V dropped 4 bases and J dropped 0 bases, with 14 bases sitting between them. The DNA of the CDR3 is TGTGCCAGCAGTGCTTGGGGCGGGGGCAGCACAGATACGCAGTATTTT. It is translated as CASSAWGGGSTDTQYF.